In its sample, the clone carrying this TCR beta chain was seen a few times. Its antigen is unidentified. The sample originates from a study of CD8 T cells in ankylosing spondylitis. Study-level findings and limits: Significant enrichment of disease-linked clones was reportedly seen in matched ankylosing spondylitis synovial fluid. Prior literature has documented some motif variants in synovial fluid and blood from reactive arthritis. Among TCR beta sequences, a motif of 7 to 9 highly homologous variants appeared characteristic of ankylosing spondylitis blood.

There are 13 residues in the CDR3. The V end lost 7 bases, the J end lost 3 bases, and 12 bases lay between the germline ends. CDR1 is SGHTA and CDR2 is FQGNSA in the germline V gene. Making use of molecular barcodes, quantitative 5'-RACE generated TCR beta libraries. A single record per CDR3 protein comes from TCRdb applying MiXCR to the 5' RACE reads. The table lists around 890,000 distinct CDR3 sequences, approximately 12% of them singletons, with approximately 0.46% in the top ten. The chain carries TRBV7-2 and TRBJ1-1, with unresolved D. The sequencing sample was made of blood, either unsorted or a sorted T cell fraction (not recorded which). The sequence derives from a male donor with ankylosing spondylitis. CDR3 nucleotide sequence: TGTGCCAGCACCTTTGACACATACACTGAAGCTTTCTTT. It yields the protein CASTFDTYTEAFF.